The rows below give T cell receptor beta chains drawn from one sample of a study of T cells in Graves' hyperthyroidism and ophthalmopathy. Using its own MiXCR run on the multiplex PCR reads, TCRdb lists one record per CDR3 protein. The profile shows around 350,000 distinct CDR3 sequences, approximately 16% of them singletons. The sample comprised blood. All receptors come from an older woman with Graves' ophthalmopathy. CDR3s include the opening cysteine and the closing phenylalanine or tryptophan. D genes are given only for firm matches. The size field is filled for only some rows; it gives once, few, many or a size class.

V	D	size	J	CDR3	DNA
TRBV19	TRBD1	NA	TRBJ1-1	CASSILSRQRGPNTEAFF	TGTGCCAGTAGTATTTTAAGTAGGCAGAGGGGGCCAAACACCGAAGCTTTCTTT
TRBV10-3	NA	many	TRBJ1-5	CAISEVGQNQPQHF	TGTGCCATCAGTGAGGTGGGTCAGAATCAGCCCCAGCATTTT
TRBV30	NA	many	TRBJ2-7	CAWSVSQLEQYF	TGTGCCTGGAGTGTAAGCCAGCTCGAGCAGTACTTC
TRBV12-3/TRBV12-4	NA	many	TRBJ1-1	CASRALGTEAFF	TGTGCCAGCAGGGCGTTGGGCACTGAAGCTTTCTTT
TRBV12-3/TRBV12-4	NA	many	TRBJ2-1	CASSLSGMVNEQFF	TGTGCCAGCAGTTTATCGGGTATGGTAAATGAGCAGTTCTTC
TRBV5-1	TRBD1	many	TRBJ2-7	CASSLGFGQGGEQYF	TGCGCCAGCAGCTTGGGTTTTGGACAGGGAGGCGAGCAGTACTTC
TRBV28	TRBD1	many	TRBJ1-5	CASSPTGVVGQPQHF	TGTGCCAGCAGCCCCACAGGGGTGGTGGGCCAGCCCCAGCATTTT
TRBV2	NA	many	TRBJ2-1	CASSGSPDYNSYNEQFF	TGTGCCAGCAGTGGATCCCCTGACTATAATTCCTACAATGAGCAGTTCTTC
TRBV28	NA	many	TRBJ2-7	CASSPPLGVKHEQYF	TGTGCCAGCAGTCCCCCATTGGGGGTTAAGCACGAGCAGTACTTC
TRBV20-1	TRBD1	many	TRBJ2-7	CSAPGTVPYEQYF	TGCAGTGCCCCCGGGACAGTACCCTACGAGCAGTACTTC
TRBV6-2/TRBV6-3	NA	NA	TRBJ1-1	CASSSGPEAFF	TGTGCCAGCAGTTCCGGCCCTGAAGCTTTCTTT
TRBV27	NA	NA	TRBJ2-7	CASSAPGHLSYEQYF	TGTGCCAGCAGTGCCCCTGGACACCTCTCCTACGAGCAGTACTTC
TRBV5-1	TRBD2	many	TRBJ2-1	CASSLDASGSYNEQFF	TGCGCCAGCAGCTTGGATGCTAGCGGGAGTTACAATGAGCAGTTCTTC
TRBV12-3/TRBV12-4	NA	many	TRBJ1-2	CASSPRANYGYTF	TGTGCCAGCAGCCCTCGGGCAAACTATGGCTACACCTTC
TRBV2	NA	many	TRBJ2-5	CASRTIETQYF	TGTGCCAGCAGAACAATTGAGACCCAGTACTTC
TRBV27	NA	few	TRBJ1-2	CASRGLVGAGGYTF	TGTGCCAGCAGGGGGCTGGTGGGGGCGGGGGGCTACACCTTC
TRBV6-1	TRBD1	many	TRBJ2-3	CASSPGQGLLDTQYF	TGTGCCAGCAGTCCGGGACAGGGGTTGTTAGATACGCAGTATTTT
TRBV9	TRBD1	NA	TRBJ2-5	CASSVGGQGEGKYF	TGTGCCAGCAGCGTGGGGGGACAGGGCGAGGGAAAGTACTTC
TRBV6-1	NA	few	TRBJ1-6	CASSVGTFNSPLHF	TGTGCCAGCAGTGTCGGGACTTTCAATTCACCCCTCCACTTT
TRBV7-3	NA	NA	TRBJ1-2	CASTLWTDHGYTF	TGTGCCAGCACCCTCTGGACGGACCATGGCTACACCTTC
TRBV7-3	TRBD1	many	TRBJ2-7	CASTRTGPYEQYF	TGTGCCAGTACCCGGACAGGGCCCTACGAGCAGTACTTC
TRBV20-1	NA	NA	TRBJ2-1	CRARDPGRANEQFF	TGCAGGGCTAGAGACCCCGGCCGGGCTAATGAGCAGTTCTTC
TRBV3-1	TRBD2	NA	TRBJ2-4	CASSISGRDTNIQYF	TGTGCCAGCAGTATTAGCGGGAGGGATACAAACATTCAGTACTTC
TRBV5-6	TRBD2	few	TRBJ2-1	CASSLVSGRAFDEQFF	TGTGCCAGCAGCTTGGTTAGCGGGAGGGCGTTTGATGAGCAGTTCTTC
TRBV2	NA	NA	TRBJ1-2	CASRQGVSWGYTF	TGTGCCAGCCGCCAAGGGGTTTCCTGGGGCTACACCTTC
TRBV2	NA	many	TRBJ2-2	CASSARQNTGELFF	TGTGCCAGCAGTGCGCGGCAGAACACCGGGGAGCTGTTTTTT
TRBV30	TRBD1	many	TRBJ1-4	CAWSPGQVDEKLFF	TGTGCCTGGAGCCCGGGACAGGTGGATGAAAAACTGTTTTTT
TRBV20-1	NA	many	TRBJ1-1	CSATGPYTEAFF	TGCAGTGCTACGGGGCCGTACACTGAAGCTTTCTTT
TRBV2	TRBD2	many	TRBJ2-7	CASSGAGAEDYEQYF	TGTGCCAGCAGTGGAGCGGGAGCTGAAGACTACGAGCAGTACTTC
TRBV6-5	NA	few	TRBJ2-7	CASSYQALSSYEQYF	TGTGCCAGCAGTTACCAGGCTTTGAGCTCCTACGAGCAGTACTTC
TRBV7-3	NA	NA	TRBJ2-2	CASSSRGSANTGELFF	TGTGCCAGCAGCTCCCGCGGTTCAGCGAACACCGGGGAGCTGTTTTTT
TRBV18	NA	many	TRBJ1-2	CASSPGGEPNYGYTF	TGTGCCAGCTCACCAGGGGGGGAGCCCAACTATGGCTACACCTTC
TRBV7-3	TRBD1	few	TRBJ2-2	CASSLGTGFTGELFF	TGTGCCAGCAGCTTAGGGACAGGATTCACCGGGGAGCTGTTTTTT
TRBV2	NA	many	TRBJ2-1	CASRGAEGEQFF	TGTGCCAGCAGGGGGGCGGAGGGTGAGCAGTTCTTC
TRBV6-1	TRBD1	many	TRBJ1-2	CASSEVGTGIRGGYTF	TGTGCCAGCAGTGAAGTAGGGACAGGGATCCGTGGAGGCTACACCTTC
TRBV28	NA	many	TRBJ1-1	CASTDPPITEAFF	TGTGCCAGCACGGACCCGCCCATCACTGAAGCTTTCTTT
TRBV20-1	TRBD2	many	TRBJ2-7	CSAKVGAGEGYEQYF	TGCAGTGCAAAGGTCGGAGCGGGAGAGGGATACGAGCAGTACTTC
TRBV5-1	TRBD2	NA	TRBJ2-3	CASSSEAGGANTQYF	TGCGCCAGCAGCTCTGAAGCGGGAGGGGCCAATACGCAGTATTTT
TRBV5-1	TRBD2	many	TRBJ2-7	CASSEGGLAGTKQYF	TGCGCCAGCAGCGAGGGGGGACTAGCGGGGACGAAGCAGTACTTC
TRBV6-4	NA	NA	TRBJ1-2	CASSYAGGYTF	TGTGCCAGCAGTTACGCAGGAGGCTACACCTTC
TRBV20-1	NA	NA	TRBJ2-3	CSARDLAGTDTQYF	TGCAGTGCTAGAGATTTAGCGGGCACAGATACGCAGTATTTT
TRBV28	NA	many	TRBJ1-2	CASSLLWDREGYTF	TGTGCCAGCAGTTTATTGTGGGACCGGGAGGGCTACACCTTC
TRBV10-3	NA	many	TRBJ1-1	CAISRGLPNTEAFF	TGTGCCATCAGTCGGGGCCTACCGAACACTGAAGCTTTCTTT
TRBV12-3/TRBV12-4	NA	many	TRBJ2-3	CASSLPLTQATDTQYF	TGTGCCAGCAGTTTACCCCTAACGCAGGCGACAGATACGCAGTATTTT
TRBV3-1	NA	few	TRBJ1-3	CASSSLSQSGNTIYF	TGTGCCAGCAGCTCACTCAGCCAGTCTGGAAACACCATATATTTT
TRBV2	NA	many	TRBJ2-3	CASSETPAGEDTDTQYF	TGTGCCAGCAGTGAAACCCCGGCAGGGGAGGACACAGATACGCAGTATTTT
TRBV15	NA	many	TRBJ2-5	CATSRGNSQETQYF	TGTGCCACCAGCAGAGGGAACAGTCAAGAGACCCAGTACTTC
TRBV19	TRBD1	NA	TRBJ2-4	CASSMPRDRGPSIQYF	TGTGCCAGTAGTATGCCGAGGGACAGGGGGCCGAGCATTCAGTACTTC
TRBV20-1	TRBD2	NA	TRBJ2-2	CSAMLAGDTGELFF	TGCAGTGCTATGCTAGCGGGAGACACCGGGGAGCTGTTTTTT
TRBV11-2	NA	many	TRBJ1-2	CASSLQGRSPISGYTF	TGTGCCAGCAGCTTACAAGGGCGGTCCCCGATCAGTGGCTACACCTTC